The present T cell receptor beta chain was sequenced within a study of blood T cell repertoires in COVID-19 (dated by TCRdb to the early 2020s). Broadly, across the study: Samples covering the acute and convalescent phases of COVID-19 were provided by collaborators in the United States, Italy and Spain. The material from the prospective study consisted of cDNA or gDNA derived from T cells, B-cell-depleted T cells, or PBMCs. The dataset comprised deeply sampled blood TCRbeta repertoires from subjects exposed to, actively infected with, or recovered from COVID-19. The repertoires were made available in a free public database intended to serve as a resource for research on the immune response to SARS-CoV-2. The samples were drawn from the first 160 participants of the ongoing ImmuneRACE study and from some 1,300 subjects provided by 6 global collaborators. Sample metadata almost always included a de-identified subject ID, COVID-19 status, age in years and sex. Where available, HLA class I and class II types were obtained from metadata supplied by the sample provider rather than from assay-based typing. On the study overall, not on this receptor specifically: The amount of clinical and demographic metadata varied by source and participant and was provided uncurated.

As for this clone: Its specific antigen is unknown. Base qualities were left out, and no much larger clone turns up one base away.

V and J are trimmed by 5 bases and 2 bases, and the gene matches miss 3 bases of the junction. There are 13 amino acids in the CDR3, from cysteine to phenylalanine inclusive. This entry keeps only the CDR3 DNA: 39 bases, framed from base 1. CDR1 and CDR2, looked up from the germline V gene, are SGHRS and YFSETQ. The immunoSEQ Assay, a bias-controlled multiplex PCR, was used to amplify TCRbeta CDR3 regions from genomic DNA. On the authors' methods: Within the assay, amplification of reference gene primers was used to estimate how many nucleated cells each sample contained. To quantify the absolute abundance of each unique TCRbeta CDR3 rearrangement, sequence reads were collapsed and filtered. For each sample, productive Simpson clonality was calculated as the square root of Simpson's diversity index across productive rearrangements. The clones in this table, taken by TCRdb from immuneACCESS, are in-frame only. Not every clone is retained; where verified, under half of the shortfall comes from an unresolved V gene, and the cause of the rest is unknown. V, J and clone size reflect that table, while D and trimming were determined from the DNA. The sample table records roughly 100,000 clones; about nine tenths of these occur just once. The ten largest clones add up to about 5.7% of the sample.

In Seattle, one collaborating source enrolled patients while the infection was active and tracked those patients longitudinally over the course of disease. Collaborating institutions collected whole blood in K2EDTA tubes following their own protocols. For TCRbeta analysis, collaborators shipped samples as frozen whole blood, isolated PBMCs, or DNA extracted from either of those sample types. The chain joins TRBV5-1 to TRBJ1-2; 7 nucleotides in the junction match TRBD1. The sequenced material came from peripheral blood. The receptor was isolated from a woman aged 45-65 years with COVID-19, enrolled during active disease. The sequenced DNA: TGCGCCAGCAGGAAGGACAGGAACTATGGCTACACCTTC. Its protein reads: CASRKDRNYGYTF.